The next 20 T cell receptor beta chains were all read from a single sample in a study of T cell changes during pregnancy in multiple sclerosis. Libraries were prepared by immunoSEQ multiplex PCR; TCRdb keeps only in-frame clonotypes and omits some of them. This table holds 80,000 to 100,000 clones, around 92% found once. This specimen consisted of peripheral blood, obtained after pregnancy. These receptors all stem from a female donor in good health, enrolled as a control in a pregnancy study.

The V gene is TRBV6-6, the J gene TRBJ1-2; possible D gene TRBD1, 6 bases. In germline, CDR1 is MNHNY, CDR2 SVGAGI (reference sequence). V was shortened by 11 bases and J by 6 bases, with 13 bases between the two germline ends. The CDR3 contains 11 residues. The CDR3 DNA reads TGTGCCGCCTACAGGGACGATGGCTACACCTTC. As protein: CAAYRDDGYTF.

This chain connects TRBV25-1 to TRBJ2-3, with TRBD1 matching 10 bases. In germline, CDR1 is MGHDK, CDR2 SYGVNS. V dropped 3 bases and J dropped 4; count of bases not matched to a gene: 7. This CDR3 region has 16 residues. CDR3 nucleotide sequence: TGTGCCAGCAGTGATCCAAGACAGGGGGCGTCAGATACGCAGTATTTT. This gives the protein CASSDPRQGASDTQYF.

The chain links TRBV30 to TRBJ1-1; D remains ambiguous. The CDR3 length is 13 residues. Germline loops: CDR1 GTSNPN, CDR2 SVGIG (reference sequence). Trimming took off 0 bases at V and 3 bases at J, with 8 bases between the two ends. This CDR3 is CAWSVELYTEAFF. The CDR3 DNA sequence: TGTGCCTGGAGTGTAGAGCTCTACACTGAAGCTTTCTTT.

The chain combines TRBV9 with TRBJ1-6; D perhaps matches TRBD1 (5 bases). Looked up from germline, CDR1 is SGDLS and CDR2 is YYNGEE. This CDR3 has 17 residues. V was trimmed by 1 base and J by 2 bases, leaving 13 bases between them. The CDR3 nucleotides read TGTGCCAGCAGCGTAAACAGGTTTATCACCTATAATTCACCCCTCCACTTT. Translated: CASSVNRFITYNSPLHF.

CDR3 residues: CASSLGARGGAYNEQFF. CDR3 nucleotides: TGTGCCAGCAGTTTGGGGGCGCGGGGGGGAGCCTACAATGAGCAGTTCTTC. The chain uses TRBV27 and TRBJ2-1; TRBD2 aligns across 9 bases. The germline V gene encodes CDR1 MNHEY and CDR2 SMNVEV (reference sequence). There are 17 residues in the CDR3. The V segment lost 3 bases and the J segment 2 bases; nucleotides outside the gene matches: 8.

The chain links TRBV4-3 to TRBJ1-4; D might be TRBD1 (5 bases). CDR1 and CDR2 from the germline V gene are LGHNA and YSLEER. This CDR3 spans 18 amino acids. Trimming left V 0 bases short and J 0 bases short, with 14 bases between. Here the CDR3 reads CASSQDLGAPPTNEKLFF. CDR3 in DNA: TGCGCCAGCAGCCAAGACCTAGGGGCCCCCCCAACTAATGAAAAACTGTTTTTT.

The chain couples TRBV6-6 to TRBJ2-7, with D hard to call. Trimming removed 6 bases at V and 7 bases at J, with 10 bases between. The germline gives CDR1 MNHNY, CDR2 SVGAGI (reference sequence). This CDR3 is 11 amino acids long. CDR3 region: CASSSPQEQYF. CDR3 sequence (DNA): TGTGCCAGCAGCTCCCCCCAGGAGCAGTACTTC.

CDR3: CASSVGQASSYEQYF. The CDR3 nucleotides are TGTGCCAGCAGCGTAGGTCAGGCGAGCTCCTACGAGCAGTACTTC. The genes are TRBV9 and TRBJ2-7; D not resolved. The CDR3 contains 15 residues. The germline V gene has CDR1 SGDLS and CDR2 YYNGEE. Trimming removed 0 bases from V and 0 bases from J, with 10 bases in between.

The V call is TRBV6-5, the J call TRBJ2-1; the D is unclear. There are 16 residues in the CDR3. Trimming removed 0 bases at V and 0 bases at J, with 9 bases between. The germline CDR1 and CDR2 sequences are MNHEY and SVGAGI. The CDR3 sequence is CASSYSEESSYNEQFF. In nucleotides, the CDR3 is TGTGCCAGCAGTTACTCCGAGGAGAGCTCCTACAATGAGCAGTTCTTC.

In DNA form, the CDR3 reads TGTGCCAGCGGGGGGGATTTAAATCAGCCCCAGCATTTT. As protein: CASGGDLNQPQHF. This chain connects TRBV5-5 to TRBJ1-5; possibly TRBD1 for D (5 bases). This CDR3 contains 13 residues. Germline values: CDR1 SGHKS, CDR2 YYEKEE (reference sequence). Trimming left V 7 bases short and J 4 bases short, with 12 bases between.

This clone appeared a single time. The chain employs TRBV7-9 and TRBJ2-7, with 7 bases that match TRBD1. The germline CDR1 and CDR2 sequences are SEHNR and FQNEAQ (reference sequence). The CDR3 spans 13 residues. The ends lost 6 bases at V and 2 bases at J; junction bases unmatched: 4. The CDR3 bases are TGTGCCAGCAGGACCGACAGGGCCTACGAGCAGTACTTC. It codes for CASRTDRAYEQYF. Looking up the rest from reference TRBV7-9 and TRBJ2-7 gives the full variable domain: DTGVSQNPRHKITKRGQNVTFRCDPISEHNRLYWYRQTLGQGPEFLTYFQNEAQLEKSRLLSDRFSAERPKGSFSTLEIQRTEQGDSAMYLCASRTDRAYEQYFGPGTRLTVT.

The chain uses TRBV6-1 and TRBJ1-1, with 10 bases that match TRBD1. V gave up 4 bases and J gave up 0 bases; unmatched junction bases: 5. The germline CDR1 and CDR2 sequences are MNHNS and SASEGT. The CDR3 contains 16 residues. CDR3 residues: CASSARDRGMNTEAFF. CDR3 coding DNA: TGTGCCAGCAGTGCCCGGGACAGGGGAATGAACACTGAAGCTTTCTTT.

With respect to this clone: An end of the junction does not agree with germline; a read error may underlie this. The J gene is TRBJ2-2, the V gene TRBV7-7; D might be TRBD2 (6 bases). In germline, CDR1 is SSHAT, CDR2 FNYEAQ (reference sequence). This CDR3 has 14 residues. CDR3 region: CASSASGSAGELFF. CDR3 in DNA: TGTGCTAGCAGCGCCTCCGGGAGCGCCGGGGAGCTGTTTTTT.

The chain couples TRBV4-3 to TRBJ1-4, with D maybe TRBD1 (5 bases). V lost 4 bases to trimming and J lost 13 bases, with 25 bases between them. Germline CDR1 and CDR2: LGHNA and YSLEER. CDR3 length: 16 residues. CDR3 residues: CASSPEHSSAGDLLFF. The CDR3 nucleotides are TGCGCCAGCAGCCCAGAACATTCGAGCGCGGGGGATTTACTGTTTTTT.

The chain combines TRBV5-4 with TRBJ1-4; 9 nucleotides agree with TRBD1. J gave up 2 bases and V 5 bases, and 10 bases lay outside the gene matches. This CDR3 is 17 amino acids long. Germline CDR1 SGHNT, CDR2 YYREEE (reference sequence). CDR3 in amino acids: CASRTGGSGLTNEKLFF. Written as DNA, the CDR3 is TGTGCCAGCAGAACAGGGGGCTCGGGGCTGACTAATGAAAAACTGTTTTTT.

The CDR3 DNA follows: TGCGCCAGCAGGCGCGGGGTTGCAACTAATGAAAAACTGTTTTTT. It codes for CASRRGVATNEKLFF. The V and J genes are TRBV5-1 and TRBJ1-4, with D hard to call. The CDR3 covers 15 residues. Germline assignment: CDR1 SGHRS and CDR2 YFSETQ. The V end was cut by 5 bases, the J end by 0 bases, with 11 bases between.

This clone showed up just a few times. V gene TRBV18 combines with J gene TRBJ1-1; 10 bases match TRBD1. There are 17 residues in the CDR3. The trim removed 2 bases at V and 1 base at J, leaving 7 bases unmatched. Germline V gives CDR1 KGHSH, CDR2 LQKENI. The CDR3 sequence is CASSPLGQGISNTEAFF. CDR3 sequence (DNA): TGTGCCAGCTCACCATTGGGACAGGGGATTTCGAACACTGAAGCTTTCTTT.

V and J are TRBV5-1 and TRBJ2-7; possible D gene TRBD1, 7 bases. The CDR3 extends over 13 amino acids. The germline V and J ends were trimmed by 4 bases and 4 bases, with 12 bases remaining between them. CDR1 is SGHRS, CDR2 YFSETQ, per germline. The CDR3 sequence: CASSAGQFYEQYF. The CDR3, as DNA: TGCGCCAGCAGCGCGGGACAGTTTTACGAGCAGTACTTC.

The CDR3 DNA sequence: TGTGCCAGCAGCTTCACAGGGGGCCGGAACACTGAAGCTTTCTTT. The encoded protein is CASSFTGGRNTEAFF. The rearrangement uses TRBV7-9 and TRBJ1-1; 9 bases map to TRBD1. Germline CDR1 and CDR2: SEHNR and FQNEAQ (reference sequence). Germline trimming cut 3 bases from V and 1 base from J; bases unmatched to any gene: 3. The CDR3 loop spans 15 amino acids.

This clone was recorded once. V usage is TRBV18 and J usage is TRBJ1-5; no reliable D call. Germline V gene lookup returns CDR1 KGHSH and CDR2 LQKENI. There are 15 residues in the CDR3. Deletions cut 3 bases from V and 2 bases from J, with 11 bases between. Here the CDR3 DNA reads TGTGCCAGCTCACCTGAGAAGTTTGGCAATCAGCCCCAGCATTTT. It codes for CASSPEKFGNQPQHF.